Sequencing of this T cell receptor (beta chain) was carried out in a study of T cell repertoires in cytomegalovirus infection. Study context: Shared public TCR beta signatures pointed to both CMV infection and a matching HLA type.

At least ten counts were recorded for this clonotype. Its antigen is not identified. Looked up from germline, CDR1 is SEHNR and CDR2 is FQNEAQ (reference sequence). The CDR3 consists of 14 residues. The trim removed 3 bases at V and 6 bases at J, leaving 2 bases unmatched. From the reads, TCRdb called clonotypes with MiXCR, one entry per CDR3 protein. This sample has approximately 250,000 distinct CDR3 sequences, with around 6.6% found just once. Study outcomes and limitations: Identification of carriers of CMV plus the relevant HLA was achieved through cumulative public TCR beta family frequency. The ex vivo response showed dominance by HLA-C-restricted CMV-specific TCR beta clonotypes.

The TCR comes from a human donor in good health (CMV status not recorded). Some clones in this sample may be carry-over from other donors' samples. What was sequenced was PBMCs. V usage is TRBV7-9 and J usage is TRBJ1-4; 9 nucleotides align to TRBD1. The CDR3 coding sequence is TGTGCCAGCAGCTTCCGGACAGGGGATGAAAAACTGTTTTTT. This translates into CASSFRTGDEKLFF.